One sample yielded the 30 T cell receptor beta chains listed below, sequenced in a study of identical twins. TCRdb fed the 5' RACE reads into MiXCR, producing one record per CDR3 protein. Here the sample spans hundreds of thousands of distinct CDR3 sequences, over 8.5% being singletons. These data also featured in a second study, about yellow fever vaccine responses in identical twins.

The specimen sequenced was PBMCs. Receptors originate from a woman aged 18-30 years in good health.

In nucleotides, the CDR3 is TGTGCCAGCAGTTTTATGCCGGGCATCTATGGCTACACCTTC. It yields the protein CASSFMPGIYGYTF. V gene TRBV28 combines with J gene TRBJ1-2; D gene unclear. This CDR3 has 14 residues. Germline CDR1 MDHEN, CDR2 SYDVKM. Trimming pared 3 bases from V and 4 bases from J, leaving 12 bases between.

This clonotype was detected ten times or more. The chain links TRBV25-1 to TRBJ2-2, with 12 bases aligning to TRBD2. In germline, CDR1 is MGHDK, CDR2 SYGVNS. The V gene end was trimmed by 2 bases and the J gene end by 4 bases; junction bases not matched to a gene: 5. The CDR3 totals 17 residues. CDR3 in amino acids: CASSEPLAGGRTGELFF. As DNA, the CDR3 is TGTGCCAGCAGTGAACCCCTAGCGGGGGGGCGCACCGGGGAGCTGTTTTTT. Full variable domain (missing parts from reference TRBV25-1 and TRBJ2-2): EADIYQTPRYLVIGTGKKITLECSQTMGHDKMYWYQQDPGMELHLIHYSYGVNSTEKGDLSSESTVSRIRTEHFPLTLESARPSHTSQYLCASSEPLAGGRTGELFFGEGSRLTVL.

This clonotype was seen many times. The CDR3 region has the DNA TGTGCCAGCAGCCCCCTGGGTTCTGGGGCCAACGTCCTGACTTTC. It encodes CASSPLGSGANVLTF. V is TRBV3-1 and J is TRBJ2-6; unclear D gene. Germline V gene sequence: CDR1 LGHDT, CDR2 YNNKEL (reference sequence). V lost 4 bases and J lost 1, with 8 bases in between. This CDR3 has 15 amino acids.

Many counts were recorded for this clonotype. V usage is TRBV7-2 and J usage is TRBJ2-5; D perhaps matches TRBD2 (5 bases). Trimming stripped 5 bases from V and 1 base from J, with 20 bases between. This CDR3 is built from 17 residues. In germline, CDR1 is SGHTA, CDR2 FQGNSA. The CDR3 is CASSPFSGRRIQETQYF. In DNA, the CDR3 is TGTGCCAGCAGCCCATTCAGCGGTCGTCGAATCCAAGAGACCCAGTACTTC.

This clonotype has a count of ten or more. The CDR3 spells CAISEFRPGFYQPQHF. DNA for the CDR3: TGTGCCATCAGTGAATTCAGGCCGGGTTTTTATCAGCCCCAGCATTTT. The gene calls are TRBV10-3 and TRBJ1-5; D remains ambiguous. The CDR3 has 16 amino acids. V was trimmed by 3 bases and J by 5 bases, leaving 17 bases between them. Germline loops: CDR1 ENHRY, CDR2 SYGVKD.

The chain combines TRBV18 with TRBJ2-7; D uncertain. Per germline, CDR1 KGHSH and CDR2 LQKENI. V lost 3 bases and J 9 bases, leaving 18 bases between the germline ends. The CDR3 covers 14 residues. CDR3 in amino acids: CASSPPGPVTRQYF. The CDR3 nucleotides are TGTGCCAGCTCACCCCCCGGACCGGTCACCCGGCAGTACTTC.

The chain has TRBV5-4 and TRBJ2-7; 7 nucleotides agree with TRBD1. Germline V gene lookup returns CDR1 SGHNT and CDR2 YYREEE (reference sequence). Trimming removed 0 bases from V and 2 bases from J; junction bases left unmatched: 5. The CDR3 is made up of 15 amino acids. CDR3 sequence: CASSLGTGETYEQYF. The CDR3, as DNA: TGTGCCAGCAGCTTGGGTACAGGGGAGACCTACGAGCAGTACTTC.

This clonotype was found many times. The chain is built from TRBV10-3 and TRBJ1-1, with no clear D. The V end was cut by 0 bases, the J end by 5 bases, with 10 bases between. This CDR3 region has 14 residues. The germline gives CDR1 ENHRY, CDR2 SYGVKD. As DNA, the CDR3 is TGTGCCATCAGTGAGTCCAGGAGTTTGACTGAAGCTTTCTTT. Encoded protein: CAISESRSLTEAFF.

This clonotype has only a few counts. This sequence joins TRBV29-1 and TRBJ1-2; no firm D call. V lost 7 bases, J lost 4 bases, and 10 bases lay in between. This CDR3 is built from 11 residues. Germline CDR1 SQVTM, CDR2 ANQGSEA. The CDR3: CSDDWSYGYTF. The DNA of the CDR3 is TGCAGCGATGACTGGAGCTATGGCTACACCTTC.

This clonotype was picked up many times. The chain is built from TRBV24-1 and TRBJ2-3; no firm D call. The CDR3 length is 16 residues. Trimming stripped 3 bases from V and 2 bases from J, with 14 bases between. CDR1 is KGHDR and CDR2 is SFDVKD in the germline V gene. The CDR3 DNA is TGTGCCACCAGTGATCCTATAGCTTCAGTCACAGATACGCAGTATTTT. Its protein is CATSDPIASVTDTQYF.

This clonotype came up many times. The gene calls are TRBV14 and TRBJ1-1; possibly TRBD1 for D (6 bases). The V gene's germline CDR1 is SGHDN and CDR2 FVKESK. The CDR3 runs to 16 residues. V gave up 4 bases and J gave up 3 bases, with 18 bases separating them. The CDR3 is CASSPERGSGDTEAFF. The CDR3, as DNA: TGTGCCAGCAGCCCGGAAAGGGGGTCCGGGGACACTGAAGCTTTCTTT.

This clonotype was picked up a small number of times. The V and J genes are TRBV11-3 and TRBJ2-7; 7 bases line up with TRBD1. The CDR3 totals 13 residues. CDR1 is SGHNT and CDR2 is YENEEA in the germline V gene. With 5 bases clipped from V and 4 bases from J, the junction kept 5 bases outside the gene matches. CDR3 DNA: TGTGCCAGCAGCGCCGGACAGGAGTACGAGCAGTACTTC. Amino acid sequence: CASSAGQEYEQYF.

This chain connects TRBV29-1 to TRBJ2-2; D remains ambiguous. This CDR3 spans 14 amino acids. Germline-derived CDR1 and CDR2 are SQVTM and ANQGSEA. The germline V and J ends were trimmed by 4 bases and 3 bases, with 12 bases remaining between them. CDR3 in amino acids: CSVGASRYTGELFF. CDR3 nucleotide sequence: TGCAGCGTTGGAGCCAGCCGATACACCGGGGAGCTGTTTTTT.

This rearrangement joins TRBV10-1 to TRBJ2-2; perhaps TRBD1 as D (6 bases). V dropped 8 bases and J dropped 4 bases, with 11 bases sitting between them. In germline, CDR1 is WNHNN, CDR2 SYGVQD (reference sequence). This CDR3 comprises 13 residues. For the CDR3, the DNA is TGCGCCAGCGGAGAACAGGGCACCGGGGAGCTGTTTTTT. It yields the protein CASGEQGTGELFF.

This clonotype was seen only a few times. The chain has TRBV28 and TRBJ1-2; D is unresolved. V was clipped by 2 bases and J by 4 bases, with 8 bases between them. The CDR3 runs to 13 residues. The germline CDR1 and CDR2 sequences are MDHEN and SYDVKM. CDR3 DNA: TGTGCCAGCAGTTTAAGGTACTCCTATGGCTACACCTTC. Amino acid sequence: CASSLRYSYGYTF.

The rearrangement links TRBV7-2 to TRBJ2-1, with 9 bases matching TRBD2. This CDR3 has 17 amino acids. Unmatched junction bases numbered 12, after V lost 5 bases and J lost 4 bases. From germline, CDR1 is SGHTA and CDR2 FQGNSA. The chain's CDR3 is CASSLLGPSGIYNEQFF. Written as DNA, the CDR3 is TGTGCCAGCAGCCTCCTGGGTCCTAGCGGGATTTACAATGAGCAGTTCTTC.

This clonotype was seen only a few times. The rearrangement links TRBV2 to TRBJ2-5; 7 nucleotides line up with TRBD2. Trimming cost V 4 bases and J 2 bases; bases outside gene matches: 7. Germline CDR1 SNHLY, CDR2 FYNNEI. This CDR3 comprises 15 residues. The CDR3 region has the DNA TGTGCCAGCAGTGGGTGGCTAGCGGTACAAGAGACCCAGTACTTC. Protein product: CASSGWLAVQETQYF.

This clonotype was seen more than once but under ten times. The rearrangement links TRBV7-3 to TRBJ2-1, with D maybe TRBD2 (6 bases). The V gene lost 4 bases and the J gene lost 10 bases, with 11 bases spanning the gap. This CDR3 comprises 12 residues. Germline V gene sequence: CDR1 SGHTA, CDR2 FQGTGA. The CDR3 loop is CASSYRGSEQFF. The CDR3 DNA follows: TGTGCCAGCAGCTACCGGGGGTCAGAGCAGTTCTTC. The variable domain in full, with the rest retrieved from reference TRBV7-3 and TRBJ2-1, is GAGVSQTPSNKVTEKGKYVELRCDPISGHTALYWYRQSLGQGPEFLIYFQGTGAADDSGLPNDRFFAVRPEGSVSTLKIQRTERGDSAVYLCASSYRGSEQFFGPGTRLTVL.

V gene TRBV11-2 combines with J gene TRBJ2-2; D uncertain. The germline V gene encodes CDR1 SGHAT and CDR2 FQNNGV. The CDR3 has 13 amino acids. Trimming removed 6 bases at V and 7 bases at J, with 12 bases between. The CDR3 coding sequence is TGTGCCAGCAGTCCGGTAGGGTACGGGGAGCTGTTTTTT. It encodes CASSPVGYGELFF.

This chain links TRBV4-2 with TRBJ2-1, with D maybe TRBD2 (5 bases). The CDR3 has 15 residues. With 1 base removed from V and 8 bases from J, the gap between germline ends came to 15 bases. From germline, CDR1 is LGHNA and CDR2 YNFKEQ. CDR3 in DNA: TGTGCCAGCAGCCAAGCTCTAGCTAATACCTATGAGCAGTTCTTC. This translates into CASSQALANTYEQFF.

This clonotype was observed a few times. The V gene is TRBV20-1, the J gene TRBJ2-5, with 10 nucleotides matching TRBD2. V lost 3 bases, J lost 5 bases, and 12 bases stayed unmatched. The CDR3 has 16 residues. Germline CDR1 is DFQATT and CDR2 is SNEGSKA (reference sequence). The CDR3: CSASWSASGSGETQYF. CDR3 in DNA: TGCAGTGCTAGTTGGTCGGCTAGCGGGAGTGGGGAGACCCAGTACTTC.

The CDR3 sequence: CASSQVIRVDEQFF. Here the CDR3 DNA reads TGTGCCAGCAGCCAAGTTATTAGAGTGGATGAGCAGTTCTTC. The chain is built from TRBV3-1 and TRBJ2-1; D remains ambiguous. The germline V gene has CDR1 LGHDT and CDR2 YNNKEL (reference sequence). The V end was cut by 1 base, the J end by 8 bases, with 12 bases between. The CDR3 contains 14 residues.

This clonotype was found a few times. The rearrangement joins TRBV28 to TRBJ2-3, with 10 bases that match TRBD2. The germline V gene encodes CDR1 MDHEN and CDR2 SYDVKM. This CDR3 has 15 amino acids. The V and J ends lost 5 bases and 3 bases, in that order; junction bases with no gene match: 5. CDR3 nucleotides: TGTGCCAGCAGTCTAGCGGGAGATAGAACAGATACGCAGTATTTT. Encoded protein: CASSLAGDRTDTQYF.

V usage is TRBV9 and J usage is TRBJ1-6, with TRBD1 matching 10 bases. V lost 4 bases to trimming and J lost 3 bases; unmatched junction nucleotides: 4. This CDR3 has 16 amino acids. Germline CDR1 SGDLS, CDR2 YYNGEE. The DNA of the CDR3 is TGTGCCAGCAGCACCCGGACAGGGGGCTATAATTCACCCCTCCACTTT. Encoded protein: CASSTRTGGYNSPLHF.

In this sample, this clonotype turned up a few times. The V and J genes are TRBV6-5 and TRBJ2-7, with D possibly TRBD1 on 5 matching bases. Germline-derived CDR1 and CDR2 are MNHEY and SVGAGI. This CDR3 region has 14 residues. Trimming took 2 bases from V and 7 from J, leaving 15 bases between them. In DNA, the CDR3 is TGTGCCAGCAGTTACGTTGGAAGGGGCGGAGAGCAGTACTTC. The encoded protein is CASSYVGRGGEQYF.

This clonotype has a handful of counts. V is TRBV9 and J is TRBJ2-4, with 11 positions matching TRBD2. CDR1 is SGDLS and CDR2 is YYNGEE in the germline V gene. Unmatched junction bases numbered 5, after V lost 0 bases and J lost 6 bases. CDR3 length: 16 residues. The CDR3 loop is CASSVVAGGLGNIQYF. The CDR3 DNA sequence: TGTGCCAGCAGCGTAGTAGCGGGGGGGCTGGGAAACATTCAGTACTTC.

This clonotype occurred many times. The chain uses TRBV2 and TRBJ1-6, with D unresolved. This CDR3 region has 15 residues. V was trimmed by 2 bases and J by 4 bases, leaving 9 bases between them. Germline CDR1 and CDR2: SNHLY and FYNNEI. The CDR3 here is CASSEWASYNSPLHF. The DNA for the CDR3 is TGTGCCAGCAGTGAATGGGCCAGTTATAATTCACCCCTCCACTTT.

This clonotype was recorded a few times. V gene TRBV29-1 combines with J gene TRBJ2-7, with TRBD2 matching over 7 bases. CDR3 length: 14 amino acids. Losses at the gene ends were 2 bases for V and 1 base for J; bases not matched to a gene: 5. Germline lookup yields CDR1 SQVTM and CDR2 ANQGSEA. The CDR3 is CSVELASGSYEQYF. CDR3 in DNA: TGCAGCGTTGAACTGGCTAGCGGATCCTACGAGCAGTACTTC.

This clonotype has just a few counts. This chain uses TRBV28 with TRBJ2-1; no definite D call. Germline V CDR1 and CDR2: MDHEN, SYDVKM. The CDR3 sequence is 15 residues long. V was pared by 7 bases and J by 0 bases, with 13 bases between. The chain's CDR3 is CASNTMRSSYNEQFF. CDR3 bases: TGTGCCAGCAATACCATGAGAAGCTCCTACAATGAGCAGTTCTTC.

The table lists this clonotype with a few counts. The V and J genes are TRBV5-6 and TRBJ2-3; TRBD2 matches at 7 bases. CDR1 is SGHDT and CDR2 is YYEEEE in the germline V gene. This CDR3 has 16 amino acids. The trim removed 0 bases at V and 2 bases at J, leaving 6 bases unmatched. The CDR3 DNA reads TGTGCCAGCAGCTTGGTTGGTAGCGGGTTCACAGATACGCAGTATTTT. Its translation: CASSLVGSGFTDTQYF. The full variable domain, completed using reference TRBV5-6 and TRBJ2-3, is DAGVTQSPTHLIKTRGQQVTLRCSPKSGHDTVSWYQQALGQGPQFIFQYYEEEERQRGNFPDRFSGHQFPNYSSELNVNALLLGDSALYLCASSLVGSGFTDTQYFGPGTRLTVL.